The present entry profiles one T cell receptor (beta chain) with its context. The sample originates from a study of blood T cell repertoires in COVID-19. For the study at large: T cells, B-cell-depleted T cells, or PBMCs provided the cDNA or gDNA that served as material.

Sequencing was performed with immunoSEQ multiplex PCR; in TCRdb, only in-frame clones are kept and a portion is missing. The table has some 180,000 clones, approximately 83% seen once. V was shortened by 4 bases and J by 5 bases, with 17 bases between the two germline ends. From germline, CDR1 is PRHDT and CDR2 FYEKMQ (reference sequence). This CDR3 has 15 amino acids. The sequencing sample was made of peripheral blood. This receptor was obtained from a woman of 80 years or more with acute or convalescent COVID-19. The chain has TRBV13 and TRBJ1-2; unclear D gene. CDR3 DNA sequence: TGTGCCAGCAGCTATAAACGCGGCCGCGCTTATGGCTACACCTTC. Encoded protein: CASSYKRGRAYGYTF.